Sequencing of this T cell receptor beta chain was carried out in a study of blood T cells in healthy people across ages (dated by TCRdb to between 2014 and 2016). For context, the study as a whole: Template switching captured roughly one uniquely barcoded TCR beta cDNA molecule per two T cells in model experiments. Using deep sequencing normalized with unique cDNA molecular identifiers, the study measured how TCR beta repertoire diversity changes with age. The donors were split into four age groups: young (average around 15 years), middle-aged (about 40), aged (over 55) and long-lived (about 82). To avoid experimental bias, donors of different ages were randomly spread across the sequencing lanes. Two additional independent replicas of 1 million unique cDNA reads from the same blood draw were analyzed for two donors (one aged 18 to 30 and one aged 80 or older).

The research as a whole found: As age increased, observed TCR beta diversity per million T cells dropped in a roughly linear way, and a significant reduction was already evident by age roughly 40. The long-lived group showed more naive CD4+ T cells, fewer expanded clones and increased TCR diversity than the aged group, suggesting age selection. Because donor CMV infection status was unknown, age-related changes in expanded clonotypes were potentially confounded. Estimates of total diversity based on one million sequenced T cells were considered lower bounds and underestimates. A strong correlation was found between observed TCR beta diversity and the percentage of naive T cells measured by flow cytometry. Since profiling was done on bulk unsorted PBMCs, naive and antigen-experienced compartments could not be conclusively compared.

Library creation used 5' RACE. Sequencing was carried out with an Illumina HiSeq 2500. A second PCR of about 6 to 11 cycles was run with a J-beta primer mix and a sample-barcoded 5' primer. Each TCR beta cDNA molecule received a unique molecular identifier from a template-switch 5' adaptor carrying 12 random nucleotides. Each sample yielded at least 2.5 million CDR3-containing paired-end reads. The Mint cDNA synthesis kit, primed by a TRBC-specific oligonucleotide, was used to synthesize first-strand cDNA from all RNA. Following uracil-DNA glycosylase treatment, all cDNA underwent a first 18-cycle PCR with the universal primers M1SS and BC2_uni_R. Under the source paper's analysis protocol: Normalization of each sample was performed by random selection of 1 million high-quality reads, each carrying a distinct molecular identifier. Instead of being binned into consensus sequences, reads with shared molecular identifiers were discarded. MiTCR, with a Q25 quality threshold and the strictest error-elimination algorithm, was used for CDR3 identification, clonotype clustering and error correction. Lower-bound total TCR beta diversity was estimated with a nonparametric unseen species model using Euler transformation. TCRdb ran its own pipeline on the public reads, namely fastp trimming at Q25 and MiXCR clone calling, and kept in-frame beta chains. Each CDR3 protein appears once, grouped with its most common genes and DNA. The authors' filters were not applied to this entry. Across this sample there are about 1,000,000 distinct CDR3 sequences, with 45% seen only once. Approximately 20% of the sample rests with the top ten.

The CDR3 has 16 amino acids, counting the end cysteine and phenylalanine. Only the CDR3 DNA is retained, 48 bases long and in frame from the first base. The germline V gene provides CDR1 MNHEY and CDR2 SVGEGT. The roughly 38 donors, aged about 6 to 100 years, were systemically healthy Caucasian individuals from Russia. Each donor gave about 9.7 milliliters of peripheral blood, drawn into EDTA-treated Vacutainer tubes. Ficoll-Paque density-gradient centrifugation was used to isolate PBMCs, with at least 6.5 million per sample. Trizol reagent was used to extract total RNA from the PBMCs, yielding at least 5.5 micrograms per sample. For every donor, an aliquot of PBMCs went through flow cytometry to measure the percentages of naive CD45RAhigh/CD27high T cells. Concerning this clonotype itself: Its antigen remains unidentified. A single base separates this from a much larger clone, so it may be a read error.

Rearrangement joined TRBV6-2 or TRBV6-3 to TRBJ1-2, with the D gene not clear enough to name. The source material was blood. The TCR originated in a woman in her fifties or sixties in good health. The nucleotide sequence is given as TGTGCCTGCAGTATAGCCGGGTCGACTACGAACTATGGCTACACCTTC. This sequence encodes CACSIAGSTTNYGYTF.